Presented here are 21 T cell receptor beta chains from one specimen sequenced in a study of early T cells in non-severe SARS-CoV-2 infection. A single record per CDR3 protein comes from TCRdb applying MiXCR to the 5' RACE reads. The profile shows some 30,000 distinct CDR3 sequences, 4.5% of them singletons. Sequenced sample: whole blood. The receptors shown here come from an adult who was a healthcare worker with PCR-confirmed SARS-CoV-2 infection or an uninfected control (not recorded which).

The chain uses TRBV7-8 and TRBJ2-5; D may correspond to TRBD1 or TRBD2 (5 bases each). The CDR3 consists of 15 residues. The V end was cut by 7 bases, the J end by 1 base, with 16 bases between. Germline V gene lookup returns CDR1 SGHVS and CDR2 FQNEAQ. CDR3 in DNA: TGTGCCAGCACCCAACAATCGGGGCGCCAAGAGACCCAGTACTTC. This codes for CASTQQSGRQETQYF.

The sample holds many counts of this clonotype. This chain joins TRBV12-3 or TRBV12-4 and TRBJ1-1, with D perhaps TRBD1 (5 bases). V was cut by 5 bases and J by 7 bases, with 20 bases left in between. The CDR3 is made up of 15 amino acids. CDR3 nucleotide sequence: TGTGCCAGCAGTCCCCTCTTGCGGGGCTCGGATGAAGCTTTCTTT. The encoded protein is CASSPLLRGSDEAFF.

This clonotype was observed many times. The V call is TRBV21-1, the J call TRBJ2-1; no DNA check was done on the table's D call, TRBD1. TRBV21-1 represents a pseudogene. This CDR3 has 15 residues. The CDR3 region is CASSKCRERGDEQFF. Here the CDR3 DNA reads TGTGCCAGCAGCAAATGCCGGGAGCGTGGCGATGAGCAGTTCTTC.

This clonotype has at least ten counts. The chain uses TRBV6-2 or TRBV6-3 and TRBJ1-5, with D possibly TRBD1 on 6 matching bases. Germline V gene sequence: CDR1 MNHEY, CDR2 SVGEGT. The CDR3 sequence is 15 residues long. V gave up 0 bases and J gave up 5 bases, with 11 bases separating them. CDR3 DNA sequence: TGTGCCAGCAGTTACTCCGCGGGGGGCTATCAGCCCCAGCATTTT. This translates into CASSYSAGGYQPQHF.

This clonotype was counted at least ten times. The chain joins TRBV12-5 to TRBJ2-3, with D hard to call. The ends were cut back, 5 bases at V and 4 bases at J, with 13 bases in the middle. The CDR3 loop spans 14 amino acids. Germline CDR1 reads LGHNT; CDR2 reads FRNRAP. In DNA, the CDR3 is TGTGCTAGTGGTCCACGGACCTCCCCAGATACGCAGTATTTT. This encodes CASGPRTSPDTQYF.

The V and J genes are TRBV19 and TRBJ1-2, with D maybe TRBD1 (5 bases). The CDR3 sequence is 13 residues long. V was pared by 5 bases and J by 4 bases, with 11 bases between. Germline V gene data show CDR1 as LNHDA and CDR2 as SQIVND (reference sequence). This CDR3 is CASSPDSSYGYTF. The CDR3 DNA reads TGTGCCAGTAGTCCAGACAGCTCCTATGGCTACACCTTC. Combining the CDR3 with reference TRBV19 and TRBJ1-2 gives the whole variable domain DGGITQSPKYLFRKEGQNVTLSCEQNLNHDAMYWYRQDPGQGLRLIYYSQIVNDFQKGDIAEGYSVSREKKESFPLTVTSAQKNPTAFYLCASSPDSSYGYTFGSGTRLTVV.

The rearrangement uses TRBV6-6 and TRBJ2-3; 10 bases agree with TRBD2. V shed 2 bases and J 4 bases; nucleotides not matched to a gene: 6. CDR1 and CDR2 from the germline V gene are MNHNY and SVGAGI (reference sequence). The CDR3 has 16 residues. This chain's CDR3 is CASSYLKREGADTQYF. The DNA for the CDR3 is TGTGCCAGCAGTTACCTTAAGCGGGAGGGTGCAGATACGCAGTATTTT.

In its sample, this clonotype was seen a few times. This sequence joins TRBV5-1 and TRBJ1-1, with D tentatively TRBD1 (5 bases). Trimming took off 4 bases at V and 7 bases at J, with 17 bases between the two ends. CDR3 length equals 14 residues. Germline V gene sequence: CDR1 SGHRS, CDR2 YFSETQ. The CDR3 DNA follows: TGCGCCAGCAGCCCCGCCGCAGGGAATAGTGAAGCTTTCTTT. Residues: CASSPAAGNSEAFF.

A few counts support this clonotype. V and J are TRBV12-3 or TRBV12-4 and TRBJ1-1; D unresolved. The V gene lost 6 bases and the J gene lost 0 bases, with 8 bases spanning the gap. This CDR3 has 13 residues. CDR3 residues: CASSRTVNTEAFF. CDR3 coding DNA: TGTGCCAGCAGCCGTACTGTGAACACTGAAGCTTTCTTT.

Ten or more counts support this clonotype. The chain's CDR3 is CASSFPGGETQYF. CDR3 in DNA: TGTGCCAGCAGCTTTCCCGGGGGGGAGACCCAGTACTTC. The chain combines TRBV7-9 with TRBJ2-5, with 7 positions matching TRBD2. CDR3 size: 13 residues. Germline trimming cut 3 bases from V and 5 bases from J; bases unmatched to any gene: 3. Germline V gene data show CDR1 as SEHNR and CDR2 as FQNEAQ (reference sequence).

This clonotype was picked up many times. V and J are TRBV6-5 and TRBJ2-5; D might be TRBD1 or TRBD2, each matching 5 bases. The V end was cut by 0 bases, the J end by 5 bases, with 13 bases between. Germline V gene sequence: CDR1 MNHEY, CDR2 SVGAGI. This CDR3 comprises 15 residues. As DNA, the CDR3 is TGTGCCAGCAGTTACTCGAGGGGATATGGGGAGACCCAGTACTTC. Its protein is CASSYSRGYGETQYF.

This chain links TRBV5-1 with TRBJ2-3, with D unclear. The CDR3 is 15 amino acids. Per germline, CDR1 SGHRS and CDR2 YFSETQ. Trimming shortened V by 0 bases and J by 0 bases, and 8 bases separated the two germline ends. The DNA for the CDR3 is TGCGCCAGCAGCTTGGAACTACAAAGCACAGATACGCAGTATTTT. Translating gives CASSLELQSTDTQYF.

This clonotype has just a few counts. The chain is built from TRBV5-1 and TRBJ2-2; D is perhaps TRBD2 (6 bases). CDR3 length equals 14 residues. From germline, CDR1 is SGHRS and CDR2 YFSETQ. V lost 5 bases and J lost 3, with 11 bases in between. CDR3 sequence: CASSRDSYTGELFF. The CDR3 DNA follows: TGCGCCAGCAGTCGGGACTCTTACACCGGGGAGCTGTTTTTT.

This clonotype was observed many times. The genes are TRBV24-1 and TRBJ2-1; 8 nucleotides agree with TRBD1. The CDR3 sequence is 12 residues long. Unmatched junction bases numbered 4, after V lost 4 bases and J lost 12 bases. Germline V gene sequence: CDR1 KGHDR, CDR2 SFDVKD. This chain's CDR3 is CATSEGTGGQFF. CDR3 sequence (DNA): TGTGCCACCAGTGAGGGGACAGGAGGGCAGTTCTTC.

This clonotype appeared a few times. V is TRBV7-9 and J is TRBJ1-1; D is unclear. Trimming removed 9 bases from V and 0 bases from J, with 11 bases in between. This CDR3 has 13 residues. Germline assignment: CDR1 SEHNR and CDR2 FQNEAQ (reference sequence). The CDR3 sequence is CARSVLMNTEAFF. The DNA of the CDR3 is TGTGCCAGAAGCGTCCTCATGAACACTGAAGCTTTCTTT.

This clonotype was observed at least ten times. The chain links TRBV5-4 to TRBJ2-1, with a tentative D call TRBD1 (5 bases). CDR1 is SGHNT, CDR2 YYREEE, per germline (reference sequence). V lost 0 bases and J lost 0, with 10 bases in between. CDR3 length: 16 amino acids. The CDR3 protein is CASSLAGLLSYNEQFF. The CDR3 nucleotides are TGTGCCAGCAGCTTGGCAGGGCTTCTCTCCTACAATGAGCAGTTCTTC.

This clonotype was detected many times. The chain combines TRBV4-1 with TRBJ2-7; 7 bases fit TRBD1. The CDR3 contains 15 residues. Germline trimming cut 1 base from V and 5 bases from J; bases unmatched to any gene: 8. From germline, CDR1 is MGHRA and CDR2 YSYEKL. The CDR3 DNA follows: TGCGCCAGCAGCCAAGTTTGGCAGGGGGACGACGAGCAGTACTTC. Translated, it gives CASSQVWQGDDEQYF.

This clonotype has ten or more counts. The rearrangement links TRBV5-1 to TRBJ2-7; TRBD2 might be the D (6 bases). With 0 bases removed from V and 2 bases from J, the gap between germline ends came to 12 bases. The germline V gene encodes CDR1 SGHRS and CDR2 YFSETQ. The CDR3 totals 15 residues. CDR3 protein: CASSLGQGGPYEQYF. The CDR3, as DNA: TGCGCCAGCAGCTTGGGGCAGGGAGGCCCCTACGAGCAGTACTTC.

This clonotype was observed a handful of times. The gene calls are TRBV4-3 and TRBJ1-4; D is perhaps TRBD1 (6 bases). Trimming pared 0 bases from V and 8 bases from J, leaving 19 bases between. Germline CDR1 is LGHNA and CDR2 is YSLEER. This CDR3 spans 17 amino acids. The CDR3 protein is CASSQDGEWGQQEKLFF. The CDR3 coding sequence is TGCGCCAGCAGCCAAGATGGGGAATGGGGGCAACAAGAAAAACTGTTTTTT.

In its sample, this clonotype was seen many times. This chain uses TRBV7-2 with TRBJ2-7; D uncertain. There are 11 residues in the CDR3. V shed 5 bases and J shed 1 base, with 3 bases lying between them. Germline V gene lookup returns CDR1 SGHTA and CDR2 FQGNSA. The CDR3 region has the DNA TGTGCCAGCAGCCGATCCTACGAGCAGTACTTC. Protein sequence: CASSRSYEQYF.

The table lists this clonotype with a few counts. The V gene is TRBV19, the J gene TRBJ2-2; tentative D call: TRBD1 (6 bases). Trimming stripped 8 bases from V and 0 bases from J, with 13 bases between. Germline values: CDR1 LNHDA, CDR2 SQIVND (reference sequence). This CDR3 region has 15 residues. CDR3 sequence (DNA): TGTGCCAGTCGTCCAGGGGTCGCGAACACCGGGGAGCTGTTTTTT. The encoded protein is CASRPGVANTGELFF.